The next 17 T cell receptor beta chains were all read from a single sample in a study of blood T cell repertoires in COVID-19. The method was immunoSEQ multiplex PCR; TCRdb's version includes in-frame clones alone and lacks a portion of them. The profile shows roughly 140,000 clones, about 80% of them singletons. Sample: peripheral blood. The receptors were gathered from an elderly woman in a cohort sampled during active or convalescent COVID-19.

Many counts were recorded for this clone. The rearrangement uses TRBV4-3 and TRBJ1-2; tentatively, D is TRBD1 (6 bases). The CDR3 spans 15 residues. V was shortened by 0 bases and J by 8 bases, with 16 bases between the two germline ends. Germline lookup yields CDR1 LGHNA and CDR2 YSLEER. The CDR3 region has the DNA TGCGCCAGCAGCCAAGATGGGGCAGGGGCTTTCGGCTACACCTTC. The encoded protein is CASSQDGAGAFGYTF.

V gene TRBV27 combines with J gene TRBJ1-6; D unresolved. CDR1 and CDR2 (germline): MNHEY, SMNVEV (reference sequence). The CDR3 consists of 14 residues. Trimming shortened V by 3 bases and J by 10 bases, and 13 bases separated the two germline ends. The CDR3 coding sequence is TGTGCCAGCAGTTTTCGGGTACCATGGTCACCCCTCCACTTT. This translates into CASSFRVPWSPLHF.

The chain's CDR3 is CASSMGQKNTEAFF. The CDR3 DNA sequence: TGTGCCAGTAGTATGGGACAGAAGAACACTGAAGCTTTCTTT. This sequence joins TRBV19 and TRBJ1-1, with 7 bases lining up with TRBD1. V shed 3 bases, J shed 1 base, and the junction held 2 bases outside the gene matches. Germline V gene sequence: CDR1 LNHDA, CDR2 SQIVND (reference sequence). This CDR3 is built from 14 residues.

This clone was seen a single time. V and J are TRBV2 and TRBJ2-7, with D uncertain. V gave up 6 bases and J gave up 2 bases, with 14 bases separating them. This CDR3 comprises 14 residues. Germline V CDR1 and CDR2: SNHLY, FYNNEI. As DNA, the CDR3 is TGTGCCAGCAGGGTCAGATATCTGACCTACGAGCAGTACTTC. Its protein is CASRVRYLTYEQYF.

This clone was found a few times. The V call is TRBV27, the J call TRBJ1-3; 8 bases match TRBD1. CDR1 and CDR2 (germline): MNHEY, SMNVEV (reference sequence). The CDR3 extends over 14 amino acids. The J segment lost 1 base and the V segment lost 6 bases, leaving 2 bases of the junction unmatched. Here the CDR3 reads CASRTGGSGNTIYF. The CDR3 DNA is TGTGCCAGCAGAACAGGGGGATCTGGAAACACCATATATTTT.

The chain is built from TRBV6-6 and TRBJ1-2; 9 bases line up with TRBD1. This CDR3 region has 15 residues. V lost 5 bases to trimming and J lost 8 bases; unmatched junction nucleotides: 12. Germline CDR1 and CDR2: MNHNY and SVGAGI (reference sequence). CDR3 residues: CASSPSGQGSNGYTF. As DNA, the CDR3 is TGTGCCAGCAGTCCCTCCGGACAGGGGTCAAACGGCTACACCTTC.

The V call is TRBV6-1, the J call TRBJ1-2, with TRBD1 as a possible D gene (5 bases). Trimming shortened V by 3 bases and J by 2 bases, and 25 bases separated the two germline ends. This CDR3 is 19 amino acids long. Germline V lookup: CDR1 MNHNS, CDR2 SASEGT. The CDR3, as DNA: TGTGCCAGCAGTGATTACGGGCTAGGTAGGGGCGAACCGAACTATGGCTACACCTTC. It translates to CASSDYGLGRGEPNYGYTF.

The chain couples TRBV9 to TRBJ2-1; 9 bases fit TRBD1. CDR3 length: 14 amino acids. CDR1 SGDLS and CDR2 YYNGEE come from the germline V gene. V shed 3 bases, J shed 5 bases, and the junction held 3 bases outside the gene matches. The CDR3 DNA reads TGTGCCAGCAGCGAAGGGACAGGGAACAATGAGCAGTTCTTC. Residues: CASSEGTGNNEQFF.

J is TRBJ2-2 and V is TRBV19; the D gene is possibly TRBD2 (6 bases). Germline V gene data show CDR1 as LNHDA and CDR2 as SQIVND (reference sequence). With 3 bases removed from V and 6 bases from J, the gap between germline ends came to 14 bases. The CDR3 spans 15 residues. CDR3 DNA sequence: TGTGCCAGTAGTATTCGGGGGACCGCTGCCGGGGAGCTGTTTTTT. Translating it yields CASSIRGTAAGELFF.

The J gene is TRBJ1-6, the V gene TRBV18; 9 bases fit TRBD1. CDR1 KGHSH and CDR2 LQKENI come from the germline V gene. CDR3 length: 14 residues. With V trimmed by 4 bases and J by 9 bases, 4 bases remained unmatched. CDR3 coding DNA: TGTGCCAGCTCACGGGACAGGGAGGGTTCACCCCTCCACTTT. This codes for CASSRDREGSPLHF.

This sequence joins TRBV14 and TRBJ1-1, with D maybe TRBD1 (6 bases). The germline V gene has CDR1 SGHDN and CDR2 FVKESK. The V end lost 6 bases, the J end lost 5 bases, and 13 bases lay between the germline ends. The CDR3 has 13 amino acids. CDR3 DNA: TGTGCCAGCAGAAACAGGGTCGGGACTGAAGCTTTCTTT. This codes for CASRNRVGTEAFF. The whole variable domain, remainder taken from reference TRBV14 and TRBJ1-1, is EAGVTQFPSHSVIEKGQTVTLRCDPISGHDNLYWYRRVMGKEIKFLLHFVKESKQDESGMPNNRFLAERTGGTYSTLKVQPAELEDSGVYFCASRNRVGTEAFFGQGTRLTVV.

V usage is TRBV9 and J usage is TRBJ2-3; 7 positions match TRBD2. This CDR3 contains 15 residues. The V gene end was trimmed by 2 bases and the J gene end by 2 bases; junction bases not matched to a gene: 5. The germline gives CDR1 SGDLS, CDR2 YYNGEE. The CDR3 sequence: CASSVGSGLTDTQYF. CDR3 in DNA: TGTGCCAGCAGCGTGGGTAGCGGGCTCACAGATACGCAGTATTTT.

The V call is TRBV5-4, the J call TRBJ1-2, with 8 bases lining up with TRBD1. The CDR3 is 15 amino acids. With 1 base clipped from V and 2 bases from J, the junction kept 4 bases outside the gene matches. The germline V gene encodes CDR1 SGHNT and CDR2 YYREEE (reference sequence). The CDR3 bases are TGTGCCAGCAGCTTGCCTCGGACAGGGAACTATGGCTACACCTTC. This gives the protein CASSLPRTGNYGYTF.

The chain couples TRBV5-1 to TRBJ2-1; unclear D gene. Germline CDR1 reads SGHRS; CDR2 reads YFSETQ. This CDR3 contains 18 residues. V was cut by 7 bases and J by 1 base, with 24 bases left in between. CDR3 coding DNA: TGCGCCAGCGCACCTACCCCCACCTGGATGAGGTCCTACAATGAGCAGTTCTTC. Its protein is CASAPTPTWMRSYNEQFF.

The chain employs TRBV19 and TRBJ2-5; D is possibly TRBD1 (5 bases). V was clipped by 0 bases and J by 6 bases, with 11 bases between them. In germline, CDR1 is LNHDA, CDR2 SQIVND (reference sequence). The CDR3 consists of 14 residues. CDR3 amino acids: CASSIDRGGQTQYF. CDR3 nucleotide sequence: TGTGCCAGTAGTATAGATAGGGGCGGACAGACCCAGTACTTC.

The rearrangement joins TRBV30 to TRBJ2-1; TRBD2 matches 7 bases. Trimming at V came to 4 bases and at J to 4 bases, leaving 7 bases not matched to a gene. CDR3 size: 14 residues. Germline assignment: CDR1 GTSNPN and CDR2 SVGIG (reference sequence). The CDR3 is CAWMGGGDYNEQFF. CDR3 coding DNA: TGTGCCTGGATGGGTGGGGGGGATTACAATGAGCAGTTCTTC.

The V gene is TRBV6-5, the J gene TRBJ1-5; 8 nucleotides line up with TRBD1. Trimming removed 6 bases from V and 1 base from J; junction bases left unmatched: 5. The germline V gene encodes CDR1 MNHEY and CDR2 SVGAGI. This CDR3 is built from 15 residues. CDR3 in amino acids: CASRIDRGSNQPQHF. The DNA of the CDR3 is TGTGCCAGCAGAATTGACAGGGGAAGCAATCAGCCCCAGCATTTT.